Below, one T cell receptor (beta chain) is given with its context. Its antigen specificity is not known. Base qualities are missing; no much larger clone stands one base away. The sample originates from a study of blood T cell repertoires in COVID-19 (dated by TCRdb to 2018 to 2021). A note on the overall study: Samples from collaborators originated in the United States, Italy and Spain and spanned both the acute and convalescent phases of COVID-19. The repertoires were released in a freely available public database intended as a resource for research on the immune response to SARS-CoV-2. Deeply sampled blood TCRbeta repertoires from subjects exposed to, actively infected with, or recovered from COVID-19 were included in the dataset. A de-identified subject ID, COVID-19 status, age in years and sex were almost always included in the sample metadata. The prospective study material was composed of cDNA or gDNA derived from T cells, B-cell-depleted T cells, or PBMCs. Where available, HLA class I and class II types were obtained from metadata supplied by the sample provider rather than from assay-based typing. Samples came from the ongoing ImmuneRACE study (first 160 participants) plus 1,254 subjects from 6 global collaborators.

Another Seattle source contributed samples from volunteer blood donors who had recovered from COVID-19. Whole blood was collected in K2EDTA tubes by collaborating institutions according to the institutions' own protocols. Collaborator samples were shipped for TCRbeta analysis as frozen whole blood, isolated PBMCs, or DNA extracted from either sample type. Here V drops 1 base and J drops 4 bases, and the junction holds 3 bases not matched to any gene. The CDR3 holds 14 amino acids from the cysteine to the phenylalanine. Of all the DNA, just the CDR3 is kept, 42 bases in frame from base 1. CDR1 and CDR2 (LNHDA, SQIVND) derive from the germline V gene (reference sequence). On the study overall, not on this receptor specifically: Clinical and demographic metadata were provided uncurated, with the amount varying by source and participant.

The immunoSEQ Assay, a bias-controlled multiplex PCR, was used to amplify TCRbeta CDR3 regions from genomic DNA. The original pipeline was this. The number of nucleated cells in each sample was estimated by amplification of reference gene primers within the assay. Sequence reads were collapsed and filtered to measure the absolute abundance of every unique TCRbeta CDR3 rearrangement. Productive Simpson clonality was computed per sample as the square root of Simpson's diversity index over productive rearrangements. TCRdb holds this immuneACCESS table with in-frame rearrangements only. Some clones are missing; in checked studies, unresolved V genes explain under half, and the rest has no known cause. That table furnishes V, J and clone size, whereas the DNA furnished D and trimming. The table for this sample lists 250,000 to 300,000 clones; approximately 90% of them were counted only once. Of the sample, 5.5% to 8% is held by the ten largest clones.

The chain was built from TRBV19 and TRBJ2-5; TRBD1 matches 7 bases in the middle. Sample: peripheral blood. The receptor was isolated from a woman aged 25-40 years who had recovered from COVID-19. The encoded CDR3 is CASSIVEGAETQYF. The nucleotide sequence reads as follows: TGTGCCAGTAGTATAGTTGAGGGGGCAGAGACCCAGTACTTC.